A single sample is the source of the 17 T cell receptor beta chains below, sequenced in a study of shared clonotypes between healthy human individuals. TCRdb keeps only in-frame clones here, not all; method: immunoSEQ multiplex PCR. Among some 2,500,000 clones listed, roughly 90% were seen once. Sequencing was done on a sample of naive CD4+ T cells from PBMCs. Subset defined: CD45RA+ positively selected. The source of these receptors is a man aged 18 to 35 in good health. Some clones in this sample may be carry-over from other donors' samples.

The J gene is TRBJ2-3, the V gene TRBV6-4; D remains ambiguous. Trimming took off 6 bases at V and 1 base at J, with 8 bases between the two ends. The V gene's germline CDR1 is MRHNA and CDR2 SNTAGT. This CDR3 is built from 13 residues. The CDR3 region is CASSLERTDTQYF. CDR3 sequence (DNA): TGTGCCAGCAGCTTGGAGCGCACAGATACGCAGTATTTT.

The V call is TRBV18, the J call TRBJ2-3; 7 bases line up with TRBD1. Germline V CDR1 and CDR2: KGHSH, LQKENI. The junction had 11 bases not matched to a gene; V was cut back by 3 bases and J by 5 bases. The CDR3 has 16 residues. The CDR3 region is CASSPSRRQGQDTQYF. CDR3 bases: TGTGCCAGCTCACCCTCCAGAAGACAGGGACAAGATACGCAGTATTTT.

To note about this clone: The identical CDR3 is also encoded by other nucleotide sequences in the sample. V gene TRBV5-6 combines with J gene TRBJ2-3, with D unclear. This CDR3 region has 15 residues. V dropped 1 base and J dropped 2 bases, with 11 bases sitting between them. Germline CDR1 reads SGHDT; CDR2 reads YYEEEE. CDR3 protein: CASSLYGIYTDTQYF. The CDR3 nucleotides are TGTGCCAGCAGCTTGTATGGCATTTACACAGATACGCAGTATTTT.

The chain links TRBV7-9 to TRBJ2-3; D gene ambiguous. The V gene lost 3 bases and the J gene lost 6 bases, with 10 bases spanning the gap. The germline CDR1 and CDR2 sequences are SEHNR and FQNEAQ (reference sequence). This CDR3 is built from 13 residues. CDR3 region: CASSLGPLDTQYF. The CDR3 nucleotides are TGTGCCAGCAGCTTGGGTCCGTTGGATACGCAGTATTTT.

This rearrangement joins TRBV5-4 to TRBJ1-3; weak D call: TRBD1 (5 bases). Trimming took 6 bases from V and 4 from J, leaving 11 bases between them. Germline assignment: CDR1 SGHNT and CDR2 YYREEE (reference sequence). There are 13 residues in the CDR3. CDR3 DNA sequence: TGTGCCAGCAATCCGGGGGGAGGAAACACCATATATTTT. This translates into CASNPGGGNTIYF. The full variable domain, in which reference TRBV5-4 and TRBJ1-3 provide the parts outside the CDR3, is ETGVTQSPTHLIKTRGQQVTLRCSSQSGHNTVSWYQQALGQGPQFIFQYYREEENGRGNFPPRFSGLQFPNYSSELNVNALELDDSALYLCASNPGGGNTIYFGEGSWLTVV.

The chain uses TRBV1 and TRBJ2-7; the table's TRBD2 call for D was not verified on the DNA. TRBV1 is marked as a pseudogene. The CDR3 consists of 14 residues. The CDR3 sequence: CTSSQGLAGYEQYF. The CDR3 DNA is TGCACCAGCAGCCAAGGGCTAGCTGGGTACGAGCAGTACTTC.

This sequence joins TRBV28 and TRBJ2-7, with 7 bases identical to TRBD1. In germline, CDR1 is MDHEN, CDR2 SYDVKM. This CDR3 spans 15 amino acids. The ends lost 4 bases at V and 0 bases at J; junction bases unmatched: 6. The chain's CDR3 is CASSSTGAYSYEQYF. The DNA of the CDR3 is TGTGCCAGCAGTTCCACAGGGGCTTACTCCTACGAGCAGTACTTC.

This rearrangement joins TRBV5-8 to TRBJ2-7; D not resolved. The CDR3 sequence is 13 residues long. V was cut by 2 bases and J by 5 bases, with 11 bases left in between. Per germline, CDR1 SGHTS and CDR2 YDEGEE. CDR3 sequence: CASSFEGNHEQYF. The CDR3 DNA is TGTGCCAGCAGCTTTGAAGGAAACCACGAGCAGTACTTC.

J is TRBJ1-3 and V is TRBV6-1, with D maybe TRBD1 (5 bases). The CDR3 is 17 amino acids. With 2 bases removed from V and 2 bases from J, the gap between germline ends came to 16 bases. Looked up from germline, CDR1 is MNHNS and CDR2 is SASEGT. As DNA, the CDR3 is TGTGCCAGCAGTGAATTATCGAGGGGCGCAGCTGGAAACACCATATATTTT. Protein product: CASSELSRGAAGNTIYF.

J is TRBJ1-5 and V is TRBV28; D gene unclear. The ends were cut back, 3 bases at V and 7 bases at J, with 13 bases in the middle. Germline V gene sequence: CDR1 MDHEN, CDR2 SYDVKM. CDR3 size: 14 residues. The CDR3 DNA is TGTGCCAGCAGTTTCCCCGCCACCTCCCAGCCCCAGCATTTT. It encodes CASSFPATSQPQHF.

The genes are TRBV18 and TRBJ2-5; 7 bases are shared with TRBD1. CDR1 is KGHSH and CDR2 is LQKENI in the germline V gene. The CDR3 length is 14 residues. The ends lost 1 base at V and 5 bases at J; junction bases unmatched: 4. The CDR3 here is CASSPQGAWETQYF. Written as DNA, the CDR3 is TGTGCCAGCTCACCACAGGGGGCATGGGAGACCCAGTACTTC.

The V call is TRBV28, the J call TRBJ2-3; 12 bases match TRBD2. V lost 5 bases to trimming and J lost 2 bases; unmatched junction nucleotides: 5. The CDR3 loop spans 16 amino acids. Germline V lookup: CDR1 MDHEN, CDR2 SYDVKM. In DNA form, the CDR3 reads TGTGCCAGCAGTCTCGGGACTAGCGGGCCCACAGATACGCAGTATTTT. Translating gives CASSLGTSGPTDTQYF.

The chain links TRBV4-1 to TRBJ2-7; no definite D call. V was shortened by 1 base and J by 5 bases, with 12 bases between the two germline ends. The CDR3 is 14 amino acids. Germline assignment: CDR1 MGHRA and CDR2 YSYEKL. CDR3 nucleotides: TGCGCCAGCAGCCAAGGAATACTCGAGGACGAGCAGTACTTC. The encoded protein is CASSQGILEDEQYF.

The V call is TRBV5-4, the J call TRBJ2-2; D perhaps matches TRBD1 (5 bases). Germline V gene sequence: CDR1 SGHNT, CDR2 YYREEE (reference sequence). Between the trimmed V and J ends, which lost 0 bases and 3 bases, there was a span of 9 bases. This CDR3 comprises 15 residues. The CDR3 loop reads CASSLAQGDTGELFF. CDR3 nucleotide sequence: TGTGCCAGCAGCTTGGCCCAGGGTGACACCGGGGAGCTGTTTTTT.

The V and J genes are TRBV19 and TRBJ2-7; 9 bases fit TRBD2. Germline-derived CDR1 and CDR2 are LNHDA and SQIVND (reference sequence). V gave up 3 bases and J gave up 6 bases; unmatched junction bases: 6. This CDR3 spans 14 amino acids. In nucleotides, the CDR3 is TGTGCCAGTAGTATGGGACTAGCTTCTCCCGAGCAGTACTTC. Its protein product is CASSMGLASPEQYF.

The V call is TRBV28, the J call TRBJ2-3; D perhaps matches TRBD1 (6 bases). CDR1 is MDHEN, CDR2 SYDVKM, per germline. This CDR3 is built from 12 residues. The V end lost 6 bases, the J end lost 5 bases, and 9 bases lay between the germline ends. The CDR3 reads CASSSGQDTQYF. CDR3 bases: TGTGCCAGCAGCTCGGGACAAGATACGCAGTATTTT.

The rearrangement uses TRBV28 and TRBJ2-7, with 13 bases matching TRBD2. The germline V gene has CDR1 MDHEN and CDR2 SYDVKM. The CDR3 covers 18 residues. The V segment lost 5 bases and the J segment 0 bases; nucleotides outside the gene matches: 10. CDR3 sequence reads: CASSPMTSGRQSSYEQYF. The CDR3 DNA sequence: TGTGCCAGCAGTCCCATGACTAGCGGGAGGCAGAGCTCCTACGAGCAGTACTTC.